This T cell receptor (beta chain) originates from a study of T cell changes during pregnancy in multiple sclerosis. Clones were read by immunoSEQ multiplex PCR, and TCRdb kept only the in-frame ones, dropping some. Found here are more than 65,000 clones, over 85% of them singletons; the top ten hold 0.2% to 0.25%. There are 13 residues in the CDR3. Per the germline V gene, CDR1 is PRHDT and CDR2 is FYEKMQ (reference sequence). V dropped 3 bases and J dropped 4 bases, with 9 bases sitting between them. The sequencing here drew on CD4+ T cells from peripheral blood mononuclear cells, taken before pregnancy. The clonotype was recovered from a female donor with multiple sclerosis, enrolled in a pregnancy study. This chain links TRBV13 with TRBJ1-2, with D possibly TRBD1 on 5 matching bases. CDR3 in amino acids: CASSFRATYGYTF. The CDR3 DNA sequence: TGTGCCAGCAGCTTCAGGGCTACCTATGGCTACACCTTC.